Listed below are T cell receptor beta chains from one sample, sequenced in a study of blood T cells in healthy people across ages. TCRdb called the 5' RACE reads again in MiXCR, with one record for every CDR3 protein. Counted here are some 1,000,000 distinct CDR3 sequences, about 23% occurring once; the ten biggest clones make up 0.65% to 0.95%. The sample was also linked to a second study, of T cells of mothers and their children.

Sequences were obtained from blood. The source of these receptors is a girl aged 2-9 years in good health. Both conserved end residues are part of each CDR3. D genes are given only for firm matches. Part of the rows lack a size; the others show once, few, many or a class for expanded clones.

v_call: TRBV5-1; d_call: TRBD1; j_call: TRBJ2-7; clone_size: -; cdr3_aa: CASKGTGIGEQYF; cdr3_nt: TGCGCCAGCAAAGGGACAGGAATTGGCGAGCAGTACTTC
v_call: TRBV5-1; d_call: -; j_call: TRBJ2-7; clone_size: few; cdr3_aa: CASSLGFLQGGEQYF; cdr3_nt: TGCGCCAGCAGCTTGGGGTTCTTGCAGGGCGGCGAGCAGTACTTC
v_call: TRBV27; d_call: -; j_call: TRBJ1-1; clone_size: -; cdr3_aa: CASSLGGGGREAFF; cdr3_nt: TGTGCCAGCAGTTTAGGGGGGGGTGGTCGTGAAGCTTTCTTT
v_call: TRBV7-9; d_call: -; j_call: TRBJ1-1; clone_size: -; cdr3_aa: CASRLGDVSEAFF; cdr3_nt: TGTGCCAGCAGGCTCGGCGATGTCTCTGAAGCTTTCTTT
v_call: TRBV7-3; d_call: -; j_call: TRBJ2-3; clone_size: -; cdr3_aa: CASSITGKDTQYF; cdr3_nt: TGTGCCAGCAGCATAACAGGGAAAGATACGCAGTATTTT
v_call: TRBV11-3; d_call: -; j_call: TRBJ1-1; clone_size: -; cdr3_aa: CASSLLGHLNTEAFF; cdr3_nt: TGTGCCAGCAGCTTACTAGGACACCTGAACACTGAAGCTTTCTTT
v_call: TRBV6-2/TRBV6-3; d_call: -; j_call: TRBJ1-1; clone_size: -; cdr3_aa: CASSYSTWRGEVAFF; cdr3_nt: TGTGCCAGCAGTTACTCTACGTGGAGGGGAGAGGTAGCTTTCTTT
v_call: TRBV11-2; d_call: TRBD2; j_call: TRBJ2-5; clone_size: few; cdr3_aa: CASSLFPKLAGVGETQYF; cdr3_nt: TGTGCCAGCAGCTTATTCCCCAAACTAGCGGGAGTGGGAGAGACCCAGTACTTC
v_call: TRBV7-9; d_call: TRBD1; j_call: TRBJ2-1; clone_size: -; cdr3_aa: CASSTRQGLYNEQFF; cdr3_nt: TGTGCCAGCAGTACTCGACAGGGTCTCTACAATGAGCAGTTCTTC
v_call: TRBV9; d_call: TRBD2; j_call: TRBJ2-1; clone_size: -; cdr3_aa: CASSVGTSGWTYNEQFF; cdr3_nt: TGTGCCAGCAGCGTAGGAACTAGCGGCTGGACCTACAATGAGCAGTTCTTC
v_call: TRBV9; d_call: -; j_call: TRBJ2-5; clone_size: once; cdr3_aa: CASSVAYGAKETQYF; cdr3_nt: TGTGCCAGCAGCGTAGCTTACGGAGCCAAAGAGACCCAGTACTTC
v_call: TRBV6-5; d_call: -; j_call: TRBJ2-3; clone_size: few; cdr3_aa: CASSTNTDTQYF; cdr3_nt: TGTGCCAGCAGTACCAACACAGATACGCAGTATTTT
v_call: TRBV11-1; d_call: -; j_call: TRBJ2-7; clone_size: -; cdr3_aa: CASSGYRANYEQYF; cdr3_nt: TGTGCCAGCAGCGGTTACAGGGCAAACTACGAGCAGTACTTC
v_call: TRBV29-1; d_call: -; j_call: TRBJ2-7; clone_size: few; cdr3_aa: CSVEWHNEQYF; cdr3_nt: TGCAGCGTTGAATGGCACAACGAGCAGTACTTC